These T cell receptor beta chains were read from a single sample in a study of blood T cell repertoires in COVID-19. Libraries were prepared by immunoSEQ multiplex PCR; TCRdb keeps only in-frame clonotypes and omits some of them. The sample shows around 58,000 clones, approximately 90% of them seen only once. Specimen: peripheral blood. The source is a woman aged 55-70 years with active or convalescent COVID-19. Each CDR3 is given with its conserved first and last residue. A D gene is named only where the DNA matches it firmly. For some rows the clone size is stated as once, few or many, or as a class when expanded; others skip it.

V,D,size,J,CDR3,DNA
TRBV3-1/TRBV3-2,-,medium-sized,TRBJ1-5,CASSQGVFWAGGNQPQHF,TGTGCCAGCAGCCAAGGGGTTTTTTGGGCAGGGGGCAATCAGCCCCAGCATTTT
TRBV10-3,TRBD2,-,TRBJ2-7,CATGTSGSYDEQYF,TGTGCCACCGGGACTAGCGGGAGCTACGACGAGCAGTACTTC
TRBV10-3,TRBD2,-,TRBJ2-7,CAIRTGTSVYEQYF,TGTGCCATTCGCACCGGGACTAGCGTTTACGAGCAGTACTTC
TRBV5-4,TRBD2,once,TRBJ2-2,CASSLASGSPNTGELFF,TGTGCCAGCAGCTTGGCTAGCGGGAGCCCTAACACCGGGGAGCTGTTTTTT
TRBV19,TRBD2,-,TRBJ2-1,CASSTGLAGGVEQFF,TGTGCCAGTAGTACTGGACTAGCGGGAGGGGTTGAGCAGTTCTTC
TRBV6-5,-,-,TRBJ1-5,CASSRGSNQPQHF,TGTGCCAGCAGCCGGGGTAGCAATCAGCCCCAGCATTTT
TRBV7-2,TRBD2,-,TRBJ2-3,CASSPLRGGLAGADTQYF,TGTGCCAGCAGCCCTCTCAGGGGGGGCCTAGCGGGAGCAGATACGCAGTATTTT
TRBV7-9,-,-,TRBJ1-3,CASSWGQGNTIYF,TGTGCCAGCAGCTGGGGGCAGGGAAACACCATATATTTT
TRBV11-1,-,-,TRBJ2-1,CASSPTDAAYNEQFF,TGTGCCAGCAGCCCTACTGATGCCGCGTACAATGAGCAGTTCTTC
TRBV9,TRBD2,medium-sized,TRBJ2-7,CASSVGRREGPYEQYF,TGTGCCAGCAGCGTAGGTAGGAGGGAGGGCCCCTACGAGCAGTACTTC
TRBV19,TRBD1,-,TRBJ1-5,CASLNRDRANQPQHF,TGTGCCAGCCTAAACCGGGACAGGGCCAATCAGCCCCAGCATTTT
TRBV3-1/TRBV3-2,-,-,TRBJ1-2,CASSQALGYTF,TGTGCCAGCAGCCAAGCCTTAGGCTACACCTTC
TRBV6-5,-,-,TRBJ2-7,CASRPRQDYEQYF,TGTGCCAGCAGACCCCGACAGGACTACGAGCAGTACTTC
TRBV7-7,TRBD1,-,TRBJ1-5,CASSLWTGSNQPQHF,TGTGCCAGCAGCCTATGGACAGGGAGCAATCAGCCCCAGCATTTT
TRBV9,TRBD2,-,TRBJ2-7,CASSVGSGRSYEQYF,TGTGCCAGCAGCGTGGGTAGCGGGAGATCTTACGAGCAGTACTTC
TRBV15,TRBD1,-,TRBJ1-1,CATSRDKVDRPNTEAFF,TGTGCCACCAGCAGAGATAAAGTGGACAGGCCGAACACTGAAGCTTTCTTT
TRBV15,-,-,TRBJ2-1,CATSRERATSYNEQFF,TGTGCCACCAGCAGAGAGCGGGCGACGAGCTACAATGAGCAGTTCTTC
TRBV3-1/TRBV3-2,-,once,TRBJ2-1,CASSLEGGPSYNEQFF,TGTGCCAGCAGCCTGGAAGGCGGGCCATCCTACAATGAGCAGTTCTTC
TRBV18,-,-,TRBJ1-1,CASSPGATNTEAFF,TGTGCCAGCTCACCGGGGGCTACGAACACTGAAGCTTTCTTT
TRBV6-5,-,-,TRBJ1-2,CASKDTIYGYTF,TGTGCCAGCAAGGACACCATCTATGGCTACACCTTC
TRBV30,TRBD2,-,TRBJ2-1,CAWSDRLAGGPDEQFF,TGTGCCTGGAGTGACAGACTAGCGGGAGGGCCTGATGAGCAGTTCTTC
TRBV6-6,TRBD1,-,TRBJ2-7,CASRAPGQGTFYEQYF,TGTGCCAGCAGGGCGCCCGGACAGGGGACCTTTTACGAGCAGTACTTC
TRBV28,-,-,TRBJ2-7,CASSPGVYEQYF,TGTGCCAGCAGCCCAGGGGTCTACGAGCAGTACTTC
TRBV11-3,TRBD2,-,TRBJ2-2,CASSFSGREAGELFF,TGTGCCAGCAGCTTCAGCGGGAGGGAGGCCGGGGAGCTGTTTTTT
TRBV4-2,TRBD2,once,TRBJ2-1,CASSQETSGSLYNEQFF,TGTGCCAGCAGCCAAGAGACTAGCGGGAGTCTTTACAATGAGCAGTTCTTC
TRBV18,TRBD2,-,TRBJ2-2,CASSSGLAGVAGELFF,TGTGCCAGCTCCTCGGGCCTAGCGGGAGTAGCCGGGGAGCTGTTTTTT
TRBV27,TRBD2,-,TRBJ2-3,CASHEGLASQDTQYF,TGTGCCAGCCATGAGGGACTAGCCTCACAAGATACGCAGTATTTT
TRBV6-1,TRBD1,-,TRBJ2-7,CASSRQGAVYEQYF,TGTGCCAGCAGCAGACAGGGGGCGGTCTACGAGCAGTACTTC
TRBV2,TRBD1,-,TRBJ2-6,CASSARGLGANVLTF,TGTGCCAGCAGCGCCAGGGGGCTGGGGGCCAACGTCCTGACTTTC
TRBV24-1,TRBD2,once,TRBJ2-1,CATSDSWEGPALGQFF,TGTGCCACCAGTGATTCGTGGGAGGGCCCAGCCTTGGGGCAGTTCTTC
TRBV6-2/TRBV6-3,-,-,TRBJ2-7,CASSTSNIIHEQYF,TGTGCCAGCAGTACTAGCAATATTATTCACGAGCAGTACTTC
TRBV11-2,-,-,TRBJ2-4,CASSFLRNIQYF,TGTGCCAGCAGCTTCCTCCGGAACATTCAGTACTTC
TRBV15,-,-,TRBJ1-5,CATSRVGTPNQPQHF,TGTGCCACCAGCAGAGTCGGGACACCCAATCAGCCCCAGCATTTT
TRBV28,TRBD1,-,TRBJ1-5,CASSRPGQVNQPQHF,TGTGCCAGCAGTAGGCCGGGACAGGTTAATCAGCCCCAGCATTTT
TRBV21-1,-,-,TRBJ1-5,CASISHSNQPQHF,TGTGCCAGCATTTCACATTCAAATCAGCCCCAGCATTTT
TRBV9,TRBD1,-,TRBJ1-5,CASSPGQVEDQPQHF,TGTGCCAGCAGCCCAGGACAGGTTGAGGATCAGCCCCAGCATTTT
TRBV6-1,-,-,TRBJ1-4,CASSEAQGTAGRELFF,TGTGCCAGCAGTGAAGCGCAGGGGACGGCCGGTAGGGAACTGTTTTTT
TRBV23-1,-,-,TRBJ2-3,CASSQAVWSDGGTDTQYF,TGCGCCAGCAGTCAAGCGGTATGGTCTGACGGCGGCACAGATACGCAGTATTTT
TRBV19,TRBD1,-,TRBJ2-2,CASSSAGQGRTGELFF,TGTGCCAGTAGTTCCGCGGGACAGGGGAGGACCGGGGAGCTGTTTTTT
TRBV19,-,-,TRBJ1-1,CASSIGRNTEAFF,TGTGCCAGTAGTATTGGCAGGAACACTGAAGCTTTCTTT
TRBV10-3,-,-,TRBJ1-6,CAISESGQAWASPLHF,TGTGCCATCAGTGAGTCTGGCCAGGCATGGGCTTCACCCCTCCACTTT
TRBV28,TRBD1,-,TRBJ1-5,CASTTGNNQPQHF,TGTGCCAGCACGACAGGGAACAATCAGCCCCAGCATTTT
TRBV7-3,TRBD2,-,TRBJ2-3,CASSPTSGSGTDTQYF,TGTGCCAGCAGCCCGACTAGCGGGAGTGGCACAGATACGCAGTATTTT